The sequence of this T cell receptor (beta chain) was determined in a study of T cells after yellow fever vaccination. This clonotype was seen at least ten times. Its specificity is unknown. The germline V gene encodes CDR1 SGHTA and CDR2 FQGNSA. The CDR3 sequence is 14 residues long. V gave up 3 bases and J gave up 8 bases, with 11 bases separating them. Study-wide points: Among all clonotypes, a small share was observed in both CD4 and CD8 compartments. Peaking faster, on day 5 versus 15, the secondary response was nonetheless weaker.

From the 5' RACE reads, TCRdb called clonotypes with MiXCR, one entry per CDR3 protein. Of 300,000 or so distinct CDR3 sequences listed, approximately 10% are singletons. The TCR originated in a man between 18 and 29 years old who received the YFV17D yellow fever vaccine. The sample in question was CD4+ T cells sorted from PBMCs, obtained 5 days after the yellow fever booster vaccination. The V call is TRBV7-2, the J call TRBJ1-6; tentative D call: TRBD1 (5 bases). This CDR3 reads CASSLQGLDSPLHF. The CDR3 DNA is TGTGCCAGCAGCTTGCAGGGATTGGATTCACCCCTCCACTTT.